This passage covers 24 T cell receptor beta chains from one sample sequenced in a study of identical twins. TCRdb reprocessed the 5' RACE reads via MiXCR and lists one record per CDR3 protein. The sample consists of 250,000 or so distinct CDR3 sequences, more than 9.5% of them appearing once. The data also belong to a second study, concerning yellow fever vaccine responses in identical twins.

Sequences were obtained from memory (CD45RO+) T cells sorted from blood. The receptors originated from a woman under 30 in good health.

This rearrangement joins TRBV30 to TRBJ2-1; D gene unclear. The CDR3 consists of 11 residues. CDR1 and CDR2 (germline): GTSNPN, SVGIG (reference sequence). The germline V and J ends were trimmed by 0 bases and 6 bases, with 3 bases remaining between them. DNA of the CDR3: TGTGCCTGGAGTGTAGGCAATGAGCAGTTCTTC. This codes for CAWSVGNEQFF.

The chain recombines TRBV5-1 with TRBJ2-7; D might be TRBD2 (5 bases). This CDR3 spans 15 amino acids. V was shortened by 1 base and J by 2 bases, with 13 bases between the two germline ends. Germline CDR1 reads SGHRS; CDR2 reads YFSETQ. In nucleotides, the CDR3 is TGCGCCAGCAGCTTGTGGGGAGAGACCCCCTACGAGCAGTACTTC. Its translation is CASSLWGETPYEQYF.

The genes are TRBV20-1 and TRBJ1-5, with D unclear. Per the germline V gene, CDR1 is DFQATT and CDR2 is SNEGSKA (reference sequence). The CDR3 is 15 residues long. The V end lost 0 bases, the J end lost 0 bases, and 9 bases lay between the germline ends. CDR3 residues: CSARESEYSNQPQHF. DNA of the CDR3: TGCAGTGCTAGAGAGTCAGAGTATAGCAATCAGCCCCAGCATTTT.

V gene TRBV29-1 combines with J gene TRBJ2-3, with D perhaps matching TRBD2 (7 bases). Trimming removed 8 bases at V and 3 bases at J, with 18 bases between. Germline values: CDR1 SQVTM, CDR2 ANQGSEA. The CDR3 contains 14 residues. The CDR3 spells CSFNGGLATDTQYF. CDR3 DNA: TGCAGCTTCAACGGGGGGCTAGCAACAGATACGCAGTATTTT.

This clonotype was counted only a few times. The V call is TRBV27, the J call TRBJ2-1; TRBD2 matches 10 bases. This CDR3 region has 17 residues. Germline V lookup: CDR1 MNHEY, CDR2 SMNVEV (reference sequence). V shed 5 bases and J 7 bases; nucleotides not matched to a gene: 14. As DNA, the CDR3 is TGTGCCAGCAGTCCCCGTGGGAGACTAGCGGGTTGGAATGAGCAGTTCTTC. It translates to CASSPRGRLAGWNEQFF.

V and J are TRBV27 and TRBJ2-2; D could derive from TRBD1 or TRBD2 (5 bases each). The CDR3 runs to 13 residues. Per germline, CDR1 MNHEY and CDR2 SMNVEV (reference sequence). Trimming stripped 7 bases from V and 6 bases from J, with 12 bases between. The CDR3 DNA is TGTGCCAGCACGAGGGGAGAGGCCGGGGAGCTGTTTTTT. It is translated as CASTRGEAGELFF.

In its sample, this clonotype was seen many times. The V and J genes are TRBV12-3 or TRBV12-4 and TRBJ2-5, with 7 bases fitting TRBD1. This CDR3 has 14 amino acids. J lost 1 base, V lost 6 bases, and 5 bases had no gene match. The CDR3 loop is CASSLSGGQETQYF. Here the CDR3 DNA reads TGTGCCAGCAGCCTCTCAGGGGGCCAAGAGACCCAGTACTTC.

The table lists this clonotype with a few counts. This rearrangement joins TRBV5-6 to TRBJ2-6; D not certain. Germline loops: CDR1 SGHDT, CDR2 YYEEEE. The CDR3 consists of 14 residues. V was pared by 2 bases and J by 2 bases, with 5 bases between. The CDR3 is CASSFPPGANVLTF. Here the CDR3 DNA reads TGTGCCAGCAGCTTTCCCCCTGGGGCCAACGTCCTGACTTTC. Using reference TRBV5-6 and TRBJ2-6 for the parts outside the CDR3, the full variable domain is DAGVTQSPTHLIKTRGQQVTLRCSPKSGHDTVSWYQQALGQGPQFIFQYYEEEERQRGNFPDRFSGHQFPNYSSELNVNALLLGDSALYLCASSFPPGANVLTFGAGSRLTVL.

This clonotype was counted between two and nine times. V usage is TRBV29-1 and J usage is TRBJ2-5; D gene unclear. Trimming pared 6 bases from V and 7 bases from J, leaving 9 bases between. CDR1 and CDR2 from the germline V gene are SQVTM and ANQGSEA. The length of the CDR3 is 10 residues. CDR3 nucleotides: TGCAGCGTGGCTGTGGGGACCCAGTACTTC. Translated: CSVAVGTQYF.

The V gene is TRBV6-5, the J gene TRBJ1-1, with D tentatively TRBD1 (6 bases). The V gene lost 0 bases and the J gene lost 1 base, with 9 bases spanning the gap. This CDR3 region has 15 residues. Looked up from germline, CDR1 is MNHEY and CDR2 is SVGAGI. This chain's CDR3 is CASSYSGTSNTEAFF. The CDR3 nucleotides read TGTGCCAGCAGTTACTCCGGGACATCGAACACTGAAGCTTTCTTT.

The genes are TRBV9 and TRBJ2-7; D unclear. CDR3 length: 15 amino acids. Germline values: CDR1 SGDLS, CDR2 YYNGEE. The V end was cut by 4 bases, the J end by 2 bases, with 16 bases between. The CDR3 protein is CASSRALDGPYEQYF. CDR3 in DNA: TGTGCCAGCAGCCGTGCCCTCGACGGCCCCTACGAGCAGTACTTC.

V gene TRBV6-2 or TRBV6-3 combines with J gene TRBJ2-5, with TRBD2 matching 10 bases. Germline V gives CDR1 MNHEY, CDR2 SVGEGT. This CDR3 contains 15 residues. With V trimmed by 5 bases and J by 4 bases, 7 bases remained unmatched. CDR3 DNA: TGTGCCAGCAGTGCTACTAGCGGGATGACAGAGACCCAGTACTTC. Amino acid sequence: CASSATSGMTETQYF.

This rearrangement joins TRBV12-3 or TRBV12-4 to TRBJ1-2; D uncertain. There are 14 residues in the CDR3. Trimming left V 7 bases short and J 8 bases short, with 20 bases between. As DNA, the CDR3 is TGTGCCAGCAAGCCGGGTCAGCCTCTACGGGGCTACACCTTC. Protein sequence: CASKPGQPLRGYTF.

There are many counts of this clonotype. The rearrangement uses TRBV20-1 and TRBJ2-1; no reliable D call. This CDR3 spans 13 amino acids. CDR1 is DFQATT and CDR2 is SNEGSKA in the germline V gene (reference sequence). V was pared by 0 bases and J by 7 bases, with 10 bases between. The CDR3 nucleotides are TGCAGTGCTAGAGAGATGGATTGGAATGAGCAGTTCTTC. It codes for CSAREMDWNEQFF.

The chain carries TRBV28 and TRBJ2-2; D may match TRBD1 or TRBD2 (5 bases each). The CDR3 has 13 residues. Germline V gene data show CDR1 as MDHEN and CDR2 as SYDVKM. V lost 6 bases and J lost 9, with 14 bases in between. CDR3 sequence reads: CASRPQGERELFF. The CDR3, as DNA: TGTGCCAGCAGGCCCCAGGGAGAAAGGGAGCTGTTTTTT.

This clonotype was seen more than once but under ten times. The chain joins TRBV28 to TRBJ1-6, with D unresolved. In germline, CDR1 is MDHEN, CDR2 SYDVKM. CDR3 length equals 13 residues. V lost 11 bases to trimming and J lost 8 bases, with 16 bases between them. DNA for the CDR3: TGTGCCGCCCGGGGTATAAGGGATTCACCCCTCCACTTT. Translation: CAARGIRDSPLHF.

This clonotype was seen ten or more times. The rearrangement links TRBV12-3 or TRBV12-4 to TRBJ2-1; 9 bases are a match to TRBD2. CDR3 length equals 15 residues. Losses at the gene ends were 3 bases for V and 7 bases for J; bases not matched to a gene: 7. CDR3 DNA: TGTGCCAGCAGTTTCAACCTAGCGGGAAAGAATGAGCAGTTCTTC. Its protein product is CASSFNLAGKNEQFF.

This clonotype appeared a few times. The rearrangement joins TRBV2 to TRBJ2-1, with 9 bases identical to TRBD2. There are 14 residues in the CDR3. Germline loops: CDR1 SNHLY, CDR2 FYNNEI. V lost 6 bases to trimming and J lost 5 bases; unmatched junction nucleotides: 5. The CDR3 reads CASSLAGTDNEQFF. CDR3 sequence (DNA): TGTGCCAGCAGCCTAGCGGGGACTGACAATGAGCAGTTCTTC.

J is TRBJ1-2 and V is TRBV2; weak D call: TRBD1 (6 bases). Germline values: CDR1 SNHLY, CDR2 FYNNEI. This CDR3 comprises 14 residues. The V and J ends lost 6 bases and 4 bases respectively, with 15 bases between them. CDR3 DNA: TGTGCCAGCAGACAGGGAGGGAGTAGCTATGGCTACACCTTC. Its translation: CASRQGGSSYGYTF.

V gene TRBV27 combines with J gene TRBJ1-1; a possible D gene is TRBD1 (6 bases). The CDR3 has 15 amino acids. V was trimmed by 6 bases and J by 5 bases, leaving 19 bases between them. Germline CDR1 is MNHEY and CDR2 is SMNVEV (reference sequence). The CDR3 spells CASSLGLQGKTEAFF. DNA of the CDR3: TGTGCCAGCAGCTTGGGGCTGCAGGGGAAGACTGAAGCTTTCTTT.

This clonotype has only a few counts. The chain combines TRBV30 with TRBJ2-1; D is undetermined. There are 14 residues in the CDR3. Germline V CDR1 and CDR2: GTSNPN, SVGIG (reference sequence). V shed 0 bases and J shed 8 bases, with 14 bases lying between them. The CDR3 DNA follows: TGTGCCTGGAGTGTCTGGCTAACGCTCGATGAGCAGTTCTTC. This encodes CAWSVWLTLDEQFF. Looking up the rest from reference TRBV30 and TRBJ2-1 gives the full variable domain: SQTIHQWPATLVQPVGSPLSLECTVEGTSNPNLYWYRQAAGRGLQLLFYSVGIGQISSEVPQNLSASRPQDRQFILSSKKLLLSDSGFYLCAWSVWLTLDEQFFGPGTRLTVL.

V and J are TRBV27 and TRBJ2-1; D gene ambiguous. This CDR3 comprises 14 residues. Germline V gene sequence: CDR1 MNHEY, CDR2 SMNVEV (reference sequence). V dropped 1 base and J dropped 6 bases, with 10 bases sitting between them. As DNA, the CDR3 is TGTGCCAGCAGTTTATTTGCCGCCATCAATGAGCAGTTCTTC. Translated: CASSLFAAINEQFF.

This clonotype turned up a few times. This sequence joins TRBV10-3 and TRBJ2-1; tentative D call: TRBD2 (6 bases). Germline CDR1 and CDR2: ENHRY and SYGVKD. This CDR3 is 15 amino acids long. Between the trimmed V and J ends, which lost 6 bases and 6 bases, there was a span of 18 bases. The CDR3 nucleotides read TGTGCCATCAGCGACGGAGGGGCCCAAGGCAATGAGCAGTTCTTC. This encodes CAISDGGAQGNEQFF.

CDR3 sequence (DNA): TGTGCCAGCAGTGAAAGGGGCGGCTCCTTAAAAAACATTCAGTACTTC. Its protein product is CASSERGGSLKNIQYF. The V and J genes are TRBV6-1 and TRBJ2-4; a possible D gene is TRBD1 (5 bases). The CDR3 has 16 amino acids. Germline V gene sequence: CDR1 MNHNS, CDR2 SASEGT. V lost 2 bases and J 4 bases, leaving 15 bases between the germline ends.